These 25 T cell receptor beta chains were sequenced from one sample in a study of T-cell reconstitution after alpha-beta-depleted transplantation in children. Preparation of the TCRbeta library used unique molecular identifiers. TCRdb processed the PCR reads anew with MiXCR; each CDR3 protein has one entry. The table includes around 180,000 distinct CDR3 sequences, more than 9.5% detected once. The source was PBMCs, collected before TCRalphabeta/CD19-depleted stem cell transplant. These receptors all come from a boy aged 2 to 9 with acute myeloid leukemia, due to receive a stem cell transplant.

This clonotype was counted many times. The chain employs TRBV10-3 and TRBJ1-1; maybe TRBD1 (5 bases). V shed 11 bases and J shed 1 base, with 20 bases lying between them. Germline CDR1 reads ENHRY; CDR2 reads SYGVKD. The CDR3 has 15 residues. The CDR3 sequence is CASLRATETNTEAFF. The CDR3 DNA follows: TGTGCCTCCTTAAGGGCGACAGAGACGAACACTGAAGCTTTCTTT.

This clonotype was seen ten or more times. The rearrangement uses TRBV5-1 and TRBJ2-7; a weak D match, TRBD1 (6 bases). This CDR3 spans 15 amino acids. The V end lost 4 bases, the J end lost 3 bases, and 17 bases lay between the germline ends. The germline CDR1 and CDR2 sequences are SGHRS and YFSETQ. The CDR3 sequence is CASSPSEGQLYEQYF. The DNA for the CDR3 is TGCGCCAGCAGCCCAAGTGAGGGACAACTCTACGAGCAGTACTTC.

The sample holds many counts of this clonotype. The chain employs TRBV2 and TRBJ2-3, with D uncertain. Germline CDR1 reads SNHLY; CDR2 reads FYNNEI. The CDR3 is 11 residues long. V dropped 4 bases and J dropped 4 bases, with 3 bases sitting between them. In DNA form, the CDR3 reads TGTGCCAGCAGTGTAGCAGATACGCAGTATTTT. Amino acids: CASSVADTQYF. Looking up the rest from reference TRBV2 and TRBJ2-3 gives the full variable domain: EPEVTQTPSHQVTQMGQEVILRCVPISNHLYFYWYRQILGQKVEFLVSFYNNEISEKSEIFDDQFSVERPDGSNFTLKIRSTKLEDSAMYFCASSVADTQYFGPGTRLTVL.

This clonotype was counted ten times or more. The V call is TRBV7-3, the J call TRBJ2-1; tentatively, D is TRBD2 (7 bases). CDR3 length equals 15 residues. Germline V lookup: CDR1 SGHTA, CDR2 FQGTGA. Deletions cut 5 bases from V and 7 bases from J, with 18 bases between. The CDR3 DNA sequence: TGTGCCAGCAGCCCGGTGTGGGGGGGCAAGAATGAGCAGTTCTTC. It translates to CASSPVWGGKNEQFF.

Ten or more counts support this clonotype. This chain joins TRBV27 and TRBJ2-5, with 8 bases identical to TRBD1. This CDR3 spans 14 amino acids. CDR1 MNHEY and CDR2 SMNVEV come from the germline V gene (reference sequence). V dropped 6 bases and J dropped 4; count of bases not matched to a gene: 7. The CDR3 loop is CASSPLGQGETQYF. The CDR3 DNA reads as TGTGCCAGCAGCCCCCTCGGACAGGGAGAGACCCAGTACTTC.

This clonotype was counted ten times or more. CDR3 sequence: CASSDHRLKREVSRFF. CDR3 coding DNA: TGTGCCAGCAGCGATCATCGTCTGAAGCGGGAGGTGTCGCGGTTCTTC. V is TRBV7-8 and J is TRBJ2-1, with TRBD2 identical over 9 bases. Germline loops: CDR1 SGHVS, CDR2 FQNEAQ. The V gene end was trimmed by 5 bases and the J gene end by 15 bases; junction bases not matched to a gene: 20. The length of the CDR3 is 16 residues.

This clonotype was seen repeatedly, ten times or more. The V and J genes are TRBV4-1 and TRBJ2-2; TRBD1 matches 7 bases. Per germline, CDR1 MGHRA and CDR2 YSYEKL. The CDR3 spans 15 residues. J was trimmed by 5 bases and V by 3 bases; bases with no gene match: 6. The CDR3 DNA reads TGCGCCAGCAGCCATACAGGCAGGGGGACCGGGGAGCTGTTTTTT. Translating it yields CASSHTGRGTGELFF.

Many counts were recorded for this clonotype. V and J are TRBV20-1 and TRBJ1-2; D is perhaps TRBD1 (5 bases). Germline values: CDR1 DFQATT, CDR2 SNEGSKA (reference sequence). Deletions cut 5 bases from V and 3 bases from J, with 13 bases between. The CDR3 covers 13 residues. CDR3 region: CSAGTGFDYGYTF. The CDR3 DNA reads TGCAGTGCTGGAACAGGCTTCGACTATGGCTACACCTTC.

This clonotype was counted ten times or more. V and J are TRBV5-1 and TRBJ1-1; 8 nucleotides line up with TRBD1. This CDR3 is built from 14 residues. The V segment lost 6 bases and the J segment 6 bases; nucleotides outside the gene matches: 10. Germline V gives CDR1 SGHRS, CDR2 YFSETQ. CDR3 protein: CASTEQGGSSEAFF. In DNA, the CDR3 is TGCGCCAGCACCGAACAGGGGGGATCGTCTGAAGCTTTCTTT.

This chain links TRBV5-4 with TRBJ2-7, with TRBD1 matching 8 bases. This CDR3 contains 14 residues. V shed 7 bases and J 1 base; nucleotides not matched to a gene: 7. Germline values: CDR1 SGHNT, CDR2 YYREEE (reference sequence). CDR3 protein: CASARQGASYEQYF. CDR3 nucleotide sequence: TGTGCCAGCGCCCGGCAGGGGGCATCCTACGAGCAGTACTTC.

This clonotype showed up many times. The rearrangement joins TRBV12-3 or TRBV12-4 to TRBJ1-2, with 10 bases aligning to TRBD1. The CDR3 is 15 residues long. The V and J ends lost 7 bases and 4 bases, in that order; junction bases with no gene match: 9. CDR3 nucleotides: TGTGCCAGCACCTCAGAAGGGACAGGGGTCTATGGCTACACCTTC. It encodes CASTSEGTGVYGYTF.

This clonotype was seen ten or more times. The J gene is TRBJ2-7, the V gene TRBV15, with D perhaps TRBD2 (5 bases). There are 15 residues in the CDR3. V lost 0 bases to trimming and J lost 0 bases, with 9 bases between them. The germline V gene has CDR1 LNHNV and CDR2 YYDKDF (reference sequence). In nucleotides, the CDR3 is TGTGCCACCAGCAGAGATCTGGCGGGCTCCTACGAGCAGTACTTC. Its translation: CATSRDLAGSYEQYF.

A remark on this clonotype: A read error is possible here, since a much larger clone lies one base away. The V and J genes are TRBV28 and TRBJ2-6; 7 nucleotides agree with TRBD2. The CDR3 covers 15 residues. CDR1 and CDR2 (germline): MDHEN, SYDVKM. The DNA for the CDR3 is TGTGCCAGCAGGGGGGGGGAATCTGGGGCCAACGCCCTGACTTTC. Its protein product is CASRGGESGANALTF.

This clonotype was observed at least ten times. CDR3 DNA sequence: TGCGCCAGCACCCCAAGAGGGGATTCACCCCTCCACTTT. This gives the protein CASTPRGDSPLHF. The J gene is TRBJ1-6, the V gene TRBV5-1, with D possibly matching TRBD1 (5 bases). Between the trimmed V and J ends, which lost 6 bases and 8 bases, there was a span of 12 bases. The CDR3 is made up of 13 amino acids. The germline CDR1 and CDR2 sequences are SGHRS and YFSETQ.

This clonotype showed up many times. V gene TRBV20-1 combines with J gene TRBJ2-3, with a possible D match to TRBD2 (6 bases). The CDR3 spans 14 residues. Trimming shortened V by 3 bases and J by 2 bases, and 12 bases separated the two germline ends. Germline CDR1 and CDR2: DFQATT and SNEGSKA (reference sequence). The CDR3 sequence is CSASQTGVTDTQYF. DNA of the CDR3: TGCAGTGCTAGTCAAACGGGAGTCACAGATACGCAGTATTTT.

This clonotype occurred many times. This chain links TRBV29-1 with TRBJ2-1, with D perhaps matching TRBD2 (7 bases). The V end lost 4 bases, the J end lost 8 bases, and 18 bases lay between the germline ends. The CDR3 contains 14 residues. Germline lookup yields CDR1 SQVTM and CDR2 ANQGSEA. The CDR3 is CSVVGGVLGYEQFF. The CDR3 region has the DNA TGCAGCGTTGTAGGGGGGGTCCTGGGGTATGAGCAGTTCTTC.

This clonotype has more than one count but fewer than ten. This chain joins TRBV20-1 and TRBJ1-5; 9 nucleotides line up with TRBD1. The V and J ends lost 6 bases and 3 bases, in that order; junction bases with no gene match: 12. From germline, CDR1 is DFQATT and CDR2 SNEGSKA (reference sequence). The CDR3 is 16 residues long. CDR3 DNA: TGCAGTGCAATTGGGACAGGGAATGGGGTCAATCAGCCCCAGCATTTT. Residues: CSAIGTGNGVNQPQHF.

This clonotype was found many times. V usage is TRBV28 and J usage is TRBJ2-5; perhaps TRBD2 as D (6 bases). The CDR3 is 14 residues long. V was shortened by 8 bases and J by 4 bases, with 17 bases between the two germline ends. Germline V gives CDR1 MDHEN, CDR2 SYDVKM. CDR3 in DNA: TGTGCCAGCCTGAGGGGCGGGAAGAGAGAGACCCAGTACTTC. Its protein is CASLRGGKRETQYF.

This clonotype was observed many times. The chain uses TRBV7-9 and TRBJ1-5; D ambiguous. CDR1 and CDR2 (germline): SEHNR, FQNEAQ (reference sequence). V dropped 2 bases and J dropped 0 bases, with 11 bases sitting between them. This CDR3 comprises 16 residues. CDR3 nucleotide sequence: TGTGCCAGCAGCTTAAGGTCCGGGGATAGCAATCAGCCCCAGCATTTT. Its translation is CASSLRSGDSNQPQHF.

In this sample, this clonotype turned up many times. This rearrangement joins TRBV5-1 to TRBJ1-4; D gene uncertain. Germline V gives CDR1 SGHRS, CDR2 YFSETQ. The CDR3 has 14 residues. The ends were cut back, 0 bases at V and 7 bases at J, with 10 bases in the middle. The CDR3 coding sequence is TGCGCCAGCAGCTTGGATTTCGGAAGTGAAAAACTGTTTTTT. It translates to CASSLDFGSEKLFF.

This clonotype has more than one count but fewer than ten. The genes are TRBV9 and TRBJ1-1; 9 positions match TRBD1. V shed 2 bases and J 3 bases; nucleotides not matched to a gene: 8. CDR3 length: 16 residues. The germline CDR1 and CDR2 sequences are SGDLS and YYNGEE. The CDR3 loop is CASSVGTGRADTEAFF. CDR3 DNA sequence: TGTGCCAGCAGCGTTGGGACAGGGAGGGCGGACACTGAAGCTTTCTTT.

This clonotype has at least ten counts. CDR3: CASRSGLAGYTGELFF. Here the CDR3 DNA reads TGCGCCAGCAGATCCGGACTAGCGGGGTACACCGGGGAGCTGTTTTTT. V and J are TRBV5-1 and TRBJ2-2, with 12 bases lining up with TRBD2. Germline V lookup: CDR1 SGHRS, CDR2 YFSETQ. The trim removed 5 bases at V and 3 bases at J, leaving 5 bases unmatched. The CDR3 is 16 amino acids. Together with reference TRBV5-1 and TRBJ2-2, the CDR3 gives the full variable domain: KAGVTQTPRYLIKTRGQQVTLSCSPISGHRSVSWYQQTPGQGLQFLFEYFSETQRNKGNFPGRFSGRQFSNSRSEMNVSTLELGDSALYLCASRSGLAGYTGELFFGEGSRLTVL.

This clonotype was counted many times. The CDR3 DNA follows: TGTGCCAGCACTGGCAGGGTACGCAATCAGCCCCAGCATTTT. This translates into CASTGRVRNQPQHF. The chain uses TRBV28 and TRBJ1-5; weak D call: TRBD1 (5 bases). The germline CDR1 and CDR2 sequences are MDHEN and SYDVKM. The CDR3 sequence is 14 residues long. Trimming left V 7 bases short and J 2 bases short, with 12 bases between.

There are many counts of this clonotype. The chain links TRBV12-3 or TRBV12-4 to TRBJ1-5; D ambiguous. The V and J ends lost 3 bases and 3 bases respectively, with 6 bases between them. The CDR3 loop spans 13 amino acids. The CDR3 here is CASSFVINQPQHF. CDR3 nucleotide sequence: TGTGCCAGCAGTTTTGTGATCAATCAGCCCCAGCATTTT.

The table lists this clonotype with many counts. The chain is built from TRBV12-3 or TRBV12-4 and TRBJ2-5; D is perhaps TRBD1 or TRBD2 (7 bases each). The CDR3 covers 14 residues. Trimming shortened V by 4 bases and J by 4 bases, and 13 bases separated the two germline ends. The CDR3 sequence: CASSSDREGETQYF. CDR3 sequence (DNA): TGTGCCAGCAGTTCCGACAGGGAGGGAGAGACCCAGTACTTC.